This T cell receptor beta chain is drawn from a study of control samples from healthy donors and cancer patients. The table lists this clone with a few counts. Repertoires were generated with immunoSEQ multiplex PCR, while TCRdb's copy carries only in-frame clones and drops some. The sample consists of 54,000 or so clones, 85% to 95% of them appearing once. Per the germline V gene, CDR1 is MGHDK and CDR2 is SYGVNS. The CDR3 length is 14 residues. J was trimmed by 3 bases and V by 2 bases; bases with no gene match: 0. The TCR originated in a man aged 25-45 years in good health. The sequenced sample consisted of blood. The chain recombines TRBV25-1 with TRBJ2-2; 7 positions match TRBD2. The CDR3 here is CASSEAGDTGELFF. For the CDR3, the DNA is TGTGCCAGCAGTGAAGCGGGAGACACCGGGGAGCTGTTTTTT.